Listed here are 21 T cell receptor beta chains from one sample, sequenced in a study of cytomegalovirus exposure and HLA in healthy donors. In the PCR, 60 Vbeta and 13 Jbeta primers were used. TCRdb's table, derived via immunoSEQ multiplex PCR, lists solely in-frame clones and lacks some. The sample lists 130,000 to 150,000 clones, about three fifths seen once, with 3% in the top ten. The specimen was PBMCs. Source of these receptors: a woman aged 25-40 years in good health and CMV-seropositive.

This chain joins TRBV25-1 and TRBJ1-1; 9 bases map to TRBD1. CDR1 is MGHDK, CDR2 SYGVNS, per germline. There are 13 residues in the CDR3. V shed 1 base and J 11 bases; nucleotides not matched to a gene: 5. This chain's CDR3 is CASSELGQGGAFF. The CDR3 DNA reads as TGTGCCAGCAGTGAATTGGGACAGGGAGGGGCTTTCTTT.

The chain links TRBV5-1 to TRBJ1-1; D gene unclear. Deletions cut 0 bases from V and 8 bases from J, with 5 bases between. The CDR3 runs 11 residues. Germline V CDR1 and CDR2: SGHRS, YFSETQ. The CDR3 region is CASSLGSEAFF. The DNA for the CDR3 is TGCGCCAGCAGCTTGGGAAGCGAAGCTTTCTTT.

This clone has more than one count but fewer than ten. The V and J genes are TRBV5-1 and TRBJ1-1, with D perhaps matching TRBD1 (5 bases). Trimming stripped 0 bases from V and 7 bases from J, with 10 bases between. The CDR3 loop spans 13 amino acids. Germline loops: CDR1 SGHRS, CDR2 YFSETQ. DNA for the CDR3: TGCGCCAGCAGCTTGGGGGGGGTGGTTGAAGCTTTCTTT. Its protein product is CASSLGGVVEAFF.

This chain links TRBV6-6 with TRBJ1-1, with D tentatively TRBD1 (5 bases). Trimming left V 5 bases short and J 7 bases short, with 11 bases between. Looked up from germline, CDR1 is MNHNY and CDR2 is SVGAGI (reference sequence). The CDR3 sequence is 12 residues long. The CDR3 sequence: CASSPRQIEAFF. CDR3 nucleotide sequence: TGTGCCAGCAGTCCCAGACAGATTGAAGCTTTCTTT.

The chain recombines TRBV7-2 with TRBJ2-5; TRBD2 agrees at 9 bases. V lost 3 bases, J lost 0 bases, and 8 bases stayed unmatched. The CDR3 is 17 amino acids. The germline V gene has CDR1 SGHTA and CDR2 FQGNSA. The CDR3 DNA reads TGTGCCAGCAGCTTGTTCCTAGCGGGAACTCACCAAGAGACCCAGTACTTC. It translates to CASSLFLAGTHQETQYF.

The chain links TRBV10-3 to TRBJ2-7; TRBD1 agrees at 9 bases. This CDR3 spans 15 amino acids. The V gene end was trimmed by 3 bases and the J gene end by 7 bases; junction bases not matched to a gene: 10. CDR1 ENHRY and CDR2 SYGVKD come from the germline V gene. The CDR3 reads CAISDSGTGKWEQYF. The CDR3 coding sequence is TGTGCCATCAGTGACTCCGGGACAGGGAAGTGGGAGCAGTACTTC.

The J gene is TRBJ1-5, the V gene TRBV30; TRBD1 aligns across 7 bases. V dropped 5 bases and J dropped 4; count of bases not matched to a gene: 17. Germline assignment: CDR1 GTSNPN and CDR2 SVGIG (reference sequence). There are 17 residues in the CDR3. The CDR3 DNA reads as TGTGCCTGGGGTAAACCCCGACGGACAGGACTGAATCAGCCCCAGCATTTT. Its translation is CAWGKPRRTGLNQPQHF.

CDR3 coding DNA: TGTGCCAGCCATACAGGGGTCACCTATAATTCACCCCTCCACTTT. Amino acid sequence: CASHTGVTYNSPLHF. This chain joins TRBV6-1 and TRBJ1-6, with 7 nucleotides matching TRBD1. Germline CDR1 is MNHNS and CDR2 is SASEGT. The CDR3 spans 15 residues. V lost 8 bases, J lost 2 bases, and 6 bases stayed unmatched.

The chain is built from TRBV6-1 and TRBJ2-2, with D possibly TRBD2 on 7 matching bases. V gave up 7 bases and J gave up 4 bases, with 16 bases separating them. CDR3 length: 15 amino acids. The germline CDR1 and CDR2 sequences are MNHNS and SASEGT. Written as DNA, the CDR3 is TGTGCCAGCAACAGGGAGGGGCAGGGCACCGGGGAGCTGTTTTTT. Amino acid sequence: CASNREGQGTGELFF.

This clone was found once. This chain uses TRBV5-1 with TRBJ1-1; D gene uncertain. Germline V CDR1 and CDR2: SGHRS, YFSETQ. There are 15 residues in the CDR3. The ends were cut back, 0 bases at V and 0 bases at J, with 9 bases in the middle. The CDR3 is CASSLETIVNTEAFF. Here the CDR3 DNA reads TGCGCCAGCAGCTTGGAAACTATCGTGAACACTGAAGCTTTCTTT.

This clone turned up a few times. The V and J genes are TRBV6-1 and TRBJ2-7, with D perhaps matching TRBD2 (7 bases). The CDR3 sequence is 17 residues long. The germline V gene encodes CDR1 MNHNS and CDR2 SASEGT. Trimming removed 0 bases from V and 2 bases from J, with 17 bases in between. CDR3 nucleotide sequence: TGTGCCAGCAGTGAAGCCGGGGTAGGGGGGGGGACCTACGAGCAGTACTTC. It encodes CASSEAGVGGGTYEQYF.

The rearrangement links TRBV11-1 to TRBJ1-1; D is perhaps TRBD1 (6 bases). CDR3 size: 14 residues. Trimming left V 1 base short and J 4 bases short, with 10 bases between. Looked up from germline, CDR1 is SGHAT and CDR2 is FQDESV (reference sequence). The CDR3: CASSLVRGGTEAFF. The CDR3 nucleotides read TGTGCCAGCAGCTTAGTGAGAGGGGGCACTGAAGCTTTCTTT.

The chain has TRBV13 and TRBJ2-7, with 7 bases aligning to TRBD1. The CDR3 is 15 amino acids. V shed 0 bases, J shed 5 bases, and the junction held 7 bases outside the gene matches. Germline lookup yields CDR1 PRHDT and CDR2 FYEKMQ (reference sequence). The CDR3 region has the DNA TGTGCCAGCAGCTTAGGAGGGGGCGCCGACCACGAGCAGTACTTC. Protein sequence: CASSLGGGADHEQYF.

The V call is TRBV5-1, the J call TRBJ2-7; no clear D. Germline V gene sequence: CDR1 SGHRS, CDR2 YFSETQ. The length of the CDR3 is 12 residues. Trimming removed 4 bases from V and 2 bases from J, with 7 bases in between. The chain's CDR3 is CASSAGAYEQYF. CDR3 sequence (DNA): TGCGCCAGCAGCGCCGGTGCCTACGAGCAGTACTTC.

V usage is TRBV7-3 and J usage is TRBJ2-5, with 10 positions matching TRBD2. The length of the CDR3 is 15 residues. The trim removed 5 bases at V and 5 bases at J, leaving 8 bases unmatched. Germline V CDR1 and CDR2: SGHTA, FQGTGA. The CDR3 DNA reads TGTGCCAGCAGCCTTAGCGGGGGGCCGGGTGAGACCCAGTACTTC. Its protein is CASSLSGGPGETQYF.

The V gene is TRBV5-1, the J gene TRBJ1-2; 7 bases match TRBD1. The junction had 8 bases not matched to a gene; V was cut back by 2 bases and J by 7 bases. The CDR3 spans 14 residues. Germline V gene data show CDR1 as SGHRS and CDR2 as YFSETQ. CDR3 loop: CASSFSTGIGGYTF. The CDR3 DNA reads TGCGCCAGCAGCTTCTCGACAGGGATAGGTGGCTACACCTTC.

V gene TRBV6-5 combines with J gene TRBJ2-5, with TRBD2 as a possible D gene (7 bases). The CDR3 covers 15 residues. The germline V gene has CDR1 MNHEY and CDR2 SVGAGI. Trimming left V 2 bases short and J 5 bases short, with 15 bases between. CDR3 protein: CASSYVRGAGETQYF. The DNA for the CDR3 is TGTGCCAGCAGTTACGTCCGGGGGGCAGGGGAGACCCAGTACTTC.

The chain is built from TRBV9 and TRBJ2-3, with 8 bases aligning to TRBD2. The ends lost 0 bases at V and 2 bases at J; junction bases unmatched: 11. CDR1 and CDR2 (germline): SGDLS, YYNGEE. The CDR3 extends over 18 amino acids. In DNA, the CDR3 is TGTGCCAGCAGCGTAGCTTTGCCGGGAGGGGGACCCACAGATACGCAGTATTTT. Encoded protein: CASSVALPGGGPTDTQYF. The variable domain in full, with the rest retrieved from reference TRBV9 and TRBJ2-3, is DSGVTQTPKHLITATGQRVTLRCSPRSGDLSVYWYQQSLDQGLQFLIQYYNGEERAKGNILERFSAQQFPDLHSELNLSSLELGDSALYFCASSVALPGGGPTDTQYFGPGTRLTVL.

This clone was recorded once. This chain joins TRBV5-4 and TRBJ2-7, with 9 positions matching TRBD1. Germline V lookup: CDR1 SGHNT, CDR2 YYREEE (reference sequence). CDR3 length equals 14 residues. V dropped 3 bases and J dropped 6; count of bases not matched to a gene: 7. The CDR3 DNA sequence: TGTGCCAGCAGCTCCGGGACAGGGAGTCGCGAGCAGTACTTC. This gives the protein CASSSGTGSREQYF.

This clone has just a few counts. The chain links TRBV25-1 to TRBJ1-1; a possible D gene is TRBD1 (6 bases). CDR1 MGHDK and CDR2 SYGVNS come from the germline V gene. The CDR3 is made up of 14 amino acids. The ends were cut back, 6 bases at V and 6 bases at J, with 17 bases in the middle. The CDR3, as DNA: TGTGCCAGCAGCTATAACAGGGTAGGAGCTGAAGCTTTCTTT. As protein: CASSYNRVGAEAFF.

The rearrangement links TRBV6-6 to TRBJ2-1; TRBD1 matches 8 bases. With V trimmed by 4 bases and J by 4 bases, 6 bases remained unmatched. Germline V gene data show CDR1 as MNHNY and CDR2 as SVGAGI (reference sequence). The CDR3 covers 15 residues. The CDR3: CASSSWTGPYNEQFF. The CDR3 DNA sequence: TGTGCCAGCAGTTCTTGGACAGGGCCGTACAATGAGCAGTTCTTC.